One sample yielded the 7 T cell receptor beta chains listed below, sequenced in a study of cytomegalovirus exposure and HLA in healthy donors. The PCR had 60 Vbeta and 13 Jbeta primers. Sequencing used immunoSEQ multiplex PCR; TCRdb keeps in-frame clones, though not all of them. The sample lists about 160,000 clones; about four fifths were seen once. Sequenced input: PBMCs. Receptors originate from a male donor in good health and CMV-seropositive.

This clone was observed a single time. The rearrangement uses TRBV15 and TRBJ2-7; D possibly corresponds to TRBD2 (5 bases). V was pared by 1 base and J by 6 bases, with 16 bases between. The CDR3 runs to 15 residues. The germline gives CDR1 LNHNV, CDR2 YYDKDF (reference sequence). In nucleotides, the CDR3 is TGTGCCACCAGCAGAGGGCGGGCGGGCTTGGGCGAGCAGTACTTC. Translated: CATSRGRAGLGEQYF.

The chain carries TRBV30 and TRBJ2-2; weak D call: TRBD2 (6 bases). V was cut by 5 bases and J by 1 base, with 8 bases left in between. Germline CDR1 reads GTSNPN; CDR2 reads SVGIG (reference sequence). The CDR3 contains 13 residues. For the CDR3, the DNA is TGTGCCTGGGCGGGGCTGAACACCGGGGAGCTGTTTTTT. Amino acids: CAWAGLNTGELFF.

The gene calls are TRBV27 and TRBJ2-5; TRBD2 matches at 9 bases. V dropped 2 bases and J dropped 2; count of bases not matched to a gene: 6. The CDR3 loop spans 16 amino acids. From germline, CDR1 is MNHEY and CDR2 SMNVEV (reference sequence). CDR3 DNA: TGTGCCAGCAGTTTAGGGCTAGCGGGGCAGCAAGAGACCCAGTACTTC. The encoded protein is CASSLGLAGQQETQYF.

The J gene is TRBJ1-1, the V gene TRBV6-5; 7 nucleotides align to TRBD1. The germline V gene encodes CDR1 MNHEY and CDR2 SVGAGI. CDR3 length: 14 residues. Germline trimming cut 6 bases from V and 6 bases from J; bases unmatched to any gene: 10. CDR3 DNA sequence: TGTGCCAGCAGCCCCGCTGGACAGGTCGCTGAAGCTTTCTTT. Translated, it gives CASSPAGQVAEAFF.

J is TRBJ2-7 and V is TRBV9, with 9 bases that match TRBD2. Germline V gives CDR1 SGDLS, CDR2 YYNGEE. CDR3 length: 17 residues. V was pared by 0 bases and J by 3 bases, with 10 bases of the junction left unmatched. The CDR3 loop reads CASSVGGRAHPDYEQYF. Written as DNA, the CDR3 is TGTGCCAGCAGCGTAGGCGGGAGGGCCCATCCCGACTACGAGCAGTACTTC. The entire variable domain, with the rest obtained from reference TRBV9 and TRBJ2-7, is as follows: DSGVTQTPKHLITATGQRVTLRCSPRSGDLSVYWYQQSLDQGLQFLIQYYNGEERAKGNILERFSAQQFPDLHSELNLSSLELGDSALYFCASSVGGRAHPDYEQYFGPGTRLTVT.

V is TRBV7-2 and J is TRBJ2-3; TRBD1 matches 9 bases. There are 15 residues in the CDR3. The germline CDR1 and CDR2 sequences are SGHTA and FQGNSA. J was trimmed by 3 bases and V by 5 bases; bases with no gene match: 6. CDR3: CASSRRQGGTDTQYF. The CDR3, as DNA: TGTGCCAGCAGCCGTCGACAGGGGGGGACAGATACGCAGTATTTT. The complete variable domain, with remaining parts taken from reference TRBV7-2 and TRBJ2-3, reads GAGVSQSPSNKVTEKGKDVELRCDPISGHTALYWYRQSLGQGLEFLIYFQGNSAPDKSGLPSDRFSAERTGGSVSTLTIQRTQQEDSAVYLCASSRRQGGTDTQYFGPGTRLTVL.

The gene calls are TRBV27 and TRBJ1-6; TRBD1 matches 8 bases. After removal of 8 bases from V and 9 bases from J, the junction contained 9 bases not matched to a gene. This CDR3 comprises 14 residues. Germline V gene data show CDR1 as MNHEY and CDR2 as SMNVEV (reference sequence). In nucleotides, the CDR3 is TGTGCCAGCGGGGACAGGTTCCGAGGTTCACCCCTCCACTTT. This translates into CASGDRFRGSPLHF.